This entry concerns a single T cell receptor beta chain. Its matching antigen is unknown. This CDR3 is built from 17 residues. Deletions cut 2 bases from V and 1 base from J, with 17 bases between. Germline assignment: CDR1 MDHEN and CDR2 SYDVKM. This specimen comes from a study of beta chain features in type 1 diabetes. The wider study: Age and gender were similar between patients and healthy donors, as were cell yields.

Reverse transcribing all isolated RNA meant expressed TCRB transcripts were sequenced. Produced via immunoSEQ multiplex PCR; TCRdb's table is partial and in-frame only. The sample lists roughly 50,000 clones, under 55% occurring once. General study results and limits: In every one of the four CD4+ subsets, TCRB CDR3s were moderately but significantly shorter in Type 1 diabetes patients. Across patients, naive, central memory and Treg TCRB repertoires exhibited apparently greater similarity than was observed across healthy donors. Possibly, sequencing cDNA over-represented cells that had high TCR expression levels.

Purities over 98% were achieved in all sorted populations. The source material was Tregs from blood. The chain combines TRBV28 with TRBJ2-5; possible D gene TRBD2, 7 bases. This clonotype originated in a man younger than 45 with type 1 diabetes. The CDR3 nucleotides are TGTGCCAGCAGTTTAAGTAGCGGAGGGGGGGGCCAAGAGACCCAGTACTTC. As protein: CASSLSSGGGGQETQYF.